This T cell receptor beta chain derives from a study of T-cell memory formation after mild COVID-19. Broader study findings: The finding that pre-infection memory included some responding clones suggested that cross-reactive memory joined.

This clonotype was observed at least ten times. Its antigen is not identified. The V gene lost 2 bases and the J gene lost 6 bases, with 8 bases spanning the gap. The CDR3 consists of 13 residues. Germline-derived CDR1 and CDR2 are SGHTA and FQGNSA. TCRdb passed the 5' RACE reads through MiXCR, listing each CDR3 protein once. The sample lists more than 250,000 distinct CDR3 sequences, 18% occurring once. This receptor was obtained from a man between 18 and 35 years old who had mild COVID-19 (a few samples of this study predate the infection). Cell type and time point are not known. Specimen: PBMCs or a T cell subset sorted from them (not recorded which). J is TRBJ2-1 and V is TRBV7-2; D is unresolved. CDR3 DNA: TGTGCCAGCAGCTTACGGCTATCCAATGAGCAGTTCTTC. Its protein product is CASSLRLSNEQFF.